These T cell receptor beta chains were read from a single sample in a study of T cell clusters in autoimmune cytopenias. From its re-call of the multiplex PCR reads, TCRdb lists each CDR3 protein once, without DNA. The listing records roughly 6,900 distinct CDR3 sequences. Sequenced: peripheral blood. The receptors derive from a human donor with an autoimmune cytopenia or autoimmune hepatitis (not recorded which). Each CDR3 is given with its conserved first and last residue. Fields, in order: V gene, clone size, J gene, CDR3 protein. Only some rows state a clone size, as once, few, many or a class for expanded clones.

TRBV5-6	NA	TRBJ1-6	CASSSVGGDNSPLHF
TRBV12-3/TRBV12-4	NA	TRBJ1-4	CASSLRGYEKLFF
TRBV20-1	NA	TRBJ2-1	CSASVLAGSSYNEQFF
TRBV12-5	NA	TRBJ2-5	CASVSGGFLETQYF
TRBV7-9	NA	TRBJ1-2	CASSLARAGKGTGTGEGYTF
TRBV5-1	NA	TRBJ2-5	CASSFTGGQETQYF
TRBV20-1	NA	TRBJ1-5	CSARQGNQPQHF
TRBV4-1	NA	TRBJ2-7	CASSQDTMLYEQYF
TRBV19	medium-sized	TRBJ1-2	CASRGGEPRNYGYTF
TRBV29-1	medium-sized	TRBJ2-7	CSVGVIWLGTYEQYF